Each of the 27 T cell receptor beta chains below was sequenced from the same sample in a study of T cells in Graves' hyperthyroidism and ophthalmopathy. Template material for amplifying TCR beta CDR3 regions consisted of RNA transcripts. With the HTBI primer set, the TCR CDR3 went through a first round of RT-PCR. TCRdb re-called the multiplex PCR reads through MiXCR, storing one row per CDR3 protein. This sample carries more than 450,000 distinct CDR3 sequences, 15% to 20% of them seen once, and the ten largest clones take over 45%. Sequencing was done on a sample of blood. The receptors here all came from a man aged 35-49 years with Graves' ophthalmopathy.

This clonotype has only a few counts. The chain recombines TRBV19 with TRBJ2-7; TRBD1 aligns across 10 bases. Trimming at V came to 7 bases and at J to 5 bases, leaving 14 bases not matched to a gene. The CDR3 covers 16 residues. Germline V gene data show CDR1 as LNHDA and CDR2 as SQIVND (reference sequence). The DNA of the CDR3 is TGTGCCAGTAATCCAGCTACCGGGACAGGGGTGAACGAGCAGTACTTC. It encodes CASNPATGTGVNEQYF. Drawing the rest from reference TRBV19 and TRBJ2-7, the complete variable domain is DGGITQSPKYLFRKEGQNVTLSCEQNLNHDAMYWYRQDPGQGLRLIYYSQIVNDFQKGDIAEGYSVSREKKESFPLTVTSAQKNPTAFYLCASNPATGTGVNEQYFGPGTRLTVT.

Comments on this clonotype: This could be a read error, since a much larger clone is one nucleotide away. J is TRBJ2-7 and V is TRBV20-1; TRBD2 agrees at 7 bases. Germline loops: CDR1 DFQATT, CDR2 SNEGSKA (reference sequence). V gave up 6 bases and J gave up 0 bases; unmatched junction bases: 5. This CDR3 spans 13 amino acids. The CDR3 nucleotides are TGCAGTGCCCAGGGAGGGAGCTCCTACGAGCAGTACTTC. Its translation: CSAQGGSSYEQYF.

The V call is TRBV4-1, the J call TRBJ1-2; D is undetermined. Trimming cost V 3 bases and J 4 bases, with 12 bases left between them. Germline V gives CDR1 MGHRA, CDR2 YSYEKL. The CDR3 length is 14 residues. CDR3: CASSHGRIGYGYTF. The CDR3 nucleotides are TGCGCCAGCAGCCATGGCAGGATTGGCTATGGCTACACCTTC.

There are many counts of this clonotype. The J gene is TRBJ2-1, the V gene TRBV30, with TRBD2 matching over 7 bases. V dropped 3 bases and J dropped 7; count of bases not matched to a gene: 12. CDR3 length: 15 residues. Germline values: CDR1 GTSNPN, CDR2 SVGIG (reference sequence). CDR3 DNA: TGTGCCTGGAGGAGCGCGGCTAGCGGTCCTAATGAGCAGTTCTTC. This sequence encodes CAWRSAASGPNEQFF.

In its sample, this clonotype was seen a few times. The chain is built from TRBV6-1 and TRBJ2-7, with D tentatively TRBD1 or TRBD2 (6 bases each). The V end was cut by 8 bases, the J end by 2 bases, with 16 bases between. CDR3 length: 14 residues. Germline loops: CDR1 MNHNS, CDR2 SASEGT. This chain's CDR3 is CASGFKGGTYEQYF. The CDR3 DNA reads TGTGCCAGCGGATTTAAAGGGGGGACCTACGAGCAGTACTTC.

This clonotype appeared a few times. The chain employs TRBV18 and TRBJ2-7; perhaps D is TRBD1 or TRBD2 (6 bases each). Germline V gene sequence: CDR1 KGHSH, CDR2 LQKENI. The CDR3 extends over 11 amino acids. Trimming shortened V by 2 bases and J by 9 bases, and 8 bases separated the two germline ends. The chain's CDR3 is CASSPEGGQYF. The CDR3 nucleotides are TGTGCCAGCTCACCAGAGGGGGGGCAGTACTTC.

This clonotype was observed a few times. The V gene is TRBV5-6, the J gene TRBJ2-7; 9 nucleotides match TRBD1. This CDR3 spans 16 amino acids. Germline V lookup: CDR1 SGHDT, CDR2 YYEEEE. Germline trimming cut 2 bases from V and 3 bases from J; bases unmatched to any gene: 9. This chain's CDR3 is CASSFGGTGSIYEQYF. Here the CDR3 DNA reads TGTGCCAGCAGCTTTGGTGGGACAGGGTCGATCTACGAGCAGTACTTC. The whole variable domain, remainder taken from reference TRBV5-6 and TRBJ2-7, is DAGVTQSPTHLIKTRGQQVTLRCSPKSGHDTVSWYQQALGQGPQFIFQYYEEEERQRGNFPDRFSGHQFPNYSSELNVNALLLGDSALYLCASSFGGTGSIYEQYFGPGTRLTVT.

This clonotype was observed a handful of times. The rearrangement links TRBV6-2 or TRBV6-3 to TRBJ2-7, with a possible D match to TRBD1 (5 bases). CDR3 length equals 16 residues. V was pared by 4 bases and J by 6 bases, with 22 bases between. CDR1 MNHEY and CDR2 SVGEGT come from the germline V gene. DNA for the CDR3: TGTGCCAGCAGTTTCAAGACAGAGACCAACACAGGCGAGCAGTACTTC. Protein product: CASSFKTETNTGEQYF.

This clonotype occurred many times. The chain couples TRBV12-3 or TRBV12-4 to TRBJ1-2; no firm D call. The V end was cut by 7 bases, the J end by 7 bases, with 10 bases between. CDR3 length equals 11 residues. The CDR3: CASTLKGGYTF. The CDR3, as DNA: TGTGCCAGCACCCTAAAAGGTGGCTACACCTTC.

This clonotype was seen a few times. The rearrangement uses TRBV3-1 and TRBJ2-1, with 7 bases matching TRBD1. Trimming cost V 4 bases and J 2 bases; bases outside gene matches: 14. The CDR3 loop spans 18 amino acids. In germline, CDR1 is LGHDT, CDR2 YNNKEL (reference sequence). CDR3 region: CASSPVQGKLRTYNEQFF. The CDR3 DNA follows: TGTGCCAGCAGCCCTGTACAGGGGAAGCTGAGAACCTACAATGAGCAGTTCTTC.

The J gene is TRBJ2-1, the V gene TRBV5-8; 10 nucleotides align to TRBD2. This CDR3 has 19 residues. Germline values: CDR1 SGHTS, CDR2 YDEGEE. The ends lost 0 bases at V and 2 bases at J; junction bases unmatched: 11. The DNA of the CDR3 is TGTGCCAGCAGCTTGGTTAACCTAGCGGGGGTCACCGCCTACAATGAGCAGTTCTTC. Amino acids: CASSLVNLAGVTAYNEQFF.

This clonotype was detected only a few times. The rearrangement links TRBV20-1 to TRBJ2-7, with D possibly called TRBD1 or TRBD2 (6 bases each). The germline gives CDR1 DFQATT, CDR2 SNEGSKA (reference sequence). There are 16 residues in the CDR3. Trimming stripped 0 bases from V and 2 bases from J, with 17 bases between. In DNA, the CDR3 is TGCAGTGCTAGAGATGCGCGGGACATTAACCCCTACGAGCAGTACTTC. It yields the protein CSARDARDINPYEQYF.

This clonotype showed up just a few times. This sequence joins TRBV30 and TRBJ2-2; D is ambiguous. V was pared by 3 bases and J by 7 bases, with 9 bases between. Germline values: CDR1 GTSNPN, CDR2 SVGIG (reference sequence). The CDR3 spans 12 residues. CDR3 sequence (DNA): TGTGCCTGGAGGCTAGTTCGCGGGGAGCTGTTTTTT. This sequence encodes CAWRLVRGELFF.

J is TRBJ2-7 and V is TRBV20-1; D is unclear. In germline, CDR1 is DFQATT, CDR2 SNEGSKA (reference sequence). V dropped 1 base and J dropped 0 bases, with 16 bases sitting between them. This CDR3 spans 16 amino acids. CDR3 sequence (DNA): TGCAGTGCTAGAGCTATAAGCAGACATATCTCCTACGAGCAGTACTTC. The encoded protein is CSARAISRHISYEQYF.

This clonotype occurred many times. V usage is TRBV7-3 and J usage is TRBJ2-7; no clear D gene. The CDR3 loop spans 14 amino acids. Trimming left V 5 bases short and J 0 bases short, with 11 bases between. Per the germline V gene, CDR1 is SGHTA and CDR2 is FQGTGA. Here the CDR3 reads CASSPGFSSYEQYF. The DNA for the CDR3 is TGTGCCAGCAGCCCCGGATTCAGCTCCTACGAGCAGTACTTC.

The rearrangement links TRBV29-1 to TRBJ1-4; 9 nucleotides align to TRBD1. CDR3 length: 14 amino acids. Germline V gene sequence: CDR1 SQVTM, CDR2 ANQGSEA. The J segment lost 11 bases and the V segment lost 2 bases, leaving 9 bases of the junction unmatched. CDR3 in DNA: TGCAGCGTTGAATCCGGGACAGGGTTTGGGAAACTGTTTTTT. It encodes CSVESGTGFGKLFF.

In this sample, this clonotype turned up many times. The CDR3 loop is CASRPQTGSNSPLHF. The CDR3 DNA reads as TGTGCCAGCAGACCCCAGACAGGGAGTAATTCACCCCTCCACTTT. J is TRBJ1-6 and V is TRBV12-3 or TRBV12-4; TRBD1 aligns across 7 bases. Losses at the gene ends were 6 bases for V and 6 bases for J; bases not matched to a gene: 8. The CDR3 extends over 15 amino acids.

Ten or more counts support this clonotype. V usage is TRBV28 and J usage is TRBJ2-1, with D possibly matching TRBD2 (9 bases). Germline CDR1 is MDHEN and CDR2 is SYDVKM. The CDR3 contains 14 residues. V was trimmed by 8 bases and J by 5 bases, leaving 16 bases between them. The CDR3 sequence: CASQGAGGDNEQFF. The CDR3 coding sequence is TGTGCCAGCCAGGGGGCGGGAGGGGACAATGAGCAGTTCTTC.

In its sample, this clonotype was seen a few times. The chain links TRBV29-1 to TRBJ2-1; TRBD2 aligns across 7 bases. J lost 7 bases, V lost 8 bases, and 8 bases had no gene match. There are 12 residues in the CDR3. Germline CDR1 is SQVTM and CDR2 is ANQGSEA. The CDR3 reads CSTGLGDNEQFF. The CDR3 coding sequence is TGCAGCACCGGACTAGGGGATAATGAGCAGTTCTTC.

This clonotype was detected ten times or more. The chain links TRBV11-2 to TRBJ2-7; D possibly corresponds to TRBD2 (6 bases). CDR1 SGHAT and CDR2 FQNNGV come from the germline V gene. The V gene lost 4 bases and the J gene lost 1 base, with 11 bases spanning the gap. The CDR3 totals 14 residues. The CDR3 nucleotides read TGTGCCAGCAGCTCGGGACTGGGATCCTACGAGCAGTACTTC. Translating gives CASSSGLGSYEQYF.

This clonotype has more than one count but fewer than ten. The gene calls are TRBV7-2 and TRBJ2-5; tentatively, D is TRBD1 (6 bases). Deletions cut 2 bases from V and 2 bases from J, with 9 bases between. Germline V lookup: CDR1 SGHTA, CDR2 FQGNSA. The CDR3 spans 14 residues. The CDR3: CASSLSGTQETQYF. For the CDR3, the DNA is TGTGCCAGCAGCTTATCGGGGACACAAGAGACCCAGTACTTC.

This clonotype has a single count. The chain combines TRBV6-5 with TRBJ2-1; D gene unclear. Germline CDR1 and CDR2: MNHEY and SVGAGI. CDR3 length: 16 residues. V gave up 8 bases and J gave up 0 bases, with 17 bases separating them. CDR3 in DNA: TGTGCCAGCCACCTCATGCCGAAGAGCTCCTACAATGAGCAGTTCTTC. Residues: CASHLMPKSSYNEQFF.

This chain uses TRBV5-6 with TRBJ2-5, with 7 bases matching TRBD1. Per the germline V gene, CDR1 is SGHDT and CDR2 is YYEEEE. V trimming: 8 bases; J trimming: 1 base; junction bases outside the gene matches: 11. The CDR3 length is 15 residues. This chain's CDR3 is CASSADRRTQETQYF. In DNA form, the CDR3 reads TGTGCCAGTAGCGCGGACAGGCGAACCCAAGAGACCCAGTACTTC.

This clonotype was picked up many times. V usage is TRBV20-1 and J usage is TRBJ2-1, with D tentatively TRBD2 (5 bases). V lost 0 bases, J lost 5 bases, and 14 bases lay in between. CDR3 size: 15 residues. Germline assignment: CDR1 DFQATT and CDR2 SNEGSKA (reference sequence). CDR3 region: CSARDLTRVHNEQFF. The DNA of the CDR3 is TGCAGTGCTAGAGATCTCACGCGGGTACACAATGAGCAGTTCTTC.

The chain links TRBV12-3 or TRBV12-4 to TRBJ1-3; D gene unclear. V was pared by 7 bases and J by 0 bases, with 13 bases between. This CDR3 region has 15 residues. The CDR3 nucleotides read TGTGCCAGCACTCGAGAGTTGCTCTCTGGAAACACCATATATTTT. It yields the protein CASTRELLSGNTIYF.

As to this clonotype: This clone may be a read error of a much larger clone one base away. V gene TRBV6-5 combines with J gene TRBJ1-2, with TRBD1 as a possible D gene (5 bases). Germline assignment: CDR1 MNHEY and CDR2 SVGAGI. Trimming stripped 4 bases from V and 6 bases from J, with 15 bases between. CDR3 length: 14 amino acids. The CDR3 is CASSLNRNSHGYTF. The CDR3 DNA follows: TGTGCCAGCAGTTTGAACAGGAATTCCCATGGCTACACCTTC.

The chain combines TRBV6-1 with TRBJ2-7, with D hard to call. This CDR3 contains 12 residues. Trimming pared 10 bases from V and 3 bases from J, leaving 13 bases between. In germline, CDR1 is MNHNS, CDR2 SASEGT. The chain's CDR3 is CATLSPLYEQYF. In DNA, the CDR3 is TGTGCCACCCTTTCCCCTCTCTACGAGCAGTACTTC.